This TCR beta chain was sequenced during a study of blood T cell repertoires in COVID-19. As for the study in general: Collection of acute and convalescent COVID-19 samples took place in the United States, Italy and Spain. From T cells, B-cell-depleted T cells, or PBMCs came the material, which was cDNA or gDNA.

Authors' data handling: Amplification of reference gene primers provided the estimated nucleated cell counts. Profiling relied on immunoSEQ multiplex PCR, and the TCRdb table lists in-frame clones only, not all of them. V and J calls and clone size are those listed in that table; D and trimming were worked out from the DNA. The table records around 270,000 clones, over 75% of them present only once. CDR1 and CDR2 (germline): SGHVS, FQNEAQ. The V and J ends lost 3 bases and 10 bases respectively, with 15 bases between them. The CDR3 is 13 amino acids. The specimen was PBMCs or T cells enriched from blood (not recorded which). The TCR comes from a woman in her 40s who had been exposed to COVID-19. V and J are TRBV7-8 and TRBJ1-1, with D hard to call. CDR3 nucleotides: TGTGCCAGCAGCTTGCGGTTTCAGATAGGAGCTTTCTTT. It yields the protein CASSLRFQIGAFF.